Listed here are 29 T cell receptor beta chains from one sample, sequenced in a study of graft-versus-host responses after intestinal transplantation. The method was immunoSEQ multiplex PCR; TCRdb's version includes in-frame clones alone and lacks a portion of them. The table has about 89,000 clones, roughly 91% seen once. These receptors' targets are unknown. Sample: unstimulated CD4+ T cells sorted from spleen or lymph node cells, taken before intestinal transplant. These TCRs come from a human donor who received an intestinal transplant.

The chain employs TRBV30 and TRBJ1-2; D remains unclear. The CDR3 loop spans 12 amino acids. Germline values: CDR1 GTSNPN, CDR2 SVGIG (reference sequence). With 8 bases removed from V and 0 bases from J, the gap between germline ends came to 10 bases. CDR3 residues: CASGDPNYGYTF. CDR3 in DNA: TGTGCCAGCGGGGATCCTAACTATGGCTACACCTTC.

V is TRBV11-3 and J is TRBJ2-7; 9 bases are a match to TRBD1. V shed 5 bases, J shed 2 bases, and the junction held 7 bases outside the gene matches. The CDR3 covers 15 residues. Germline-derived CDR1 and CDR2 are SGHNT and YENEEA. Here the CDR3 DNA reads TGTGCCAGCAGCCTATCGGGGACAGGGCCCTACGAGCAGTACTTC. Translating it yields CASSLSGTGPYEQYF. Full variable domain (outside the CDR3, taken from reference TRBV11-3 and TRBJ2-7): EAGVVQSPRYKIIEKKQPVAFWCNPISGHNTLYWYLQNLGQGPELLIRYENEEAVDDSQLPKDRFSAERLKGVDSTLKIQPAELGDSAVYLCASSLSGTGPYEQYFGPGTRLTVT.

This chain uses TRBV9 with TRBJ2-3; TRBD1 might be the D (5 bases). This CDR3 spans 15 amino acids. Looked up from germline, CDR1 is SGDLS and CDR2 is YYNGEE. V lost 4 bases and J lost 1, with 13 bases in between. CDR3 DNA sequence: TGTGCCAGCAGCTCCGCCGACAGTGGCACAGATACGCAGTATTTT. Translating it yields CASSSADSGTDTQYF.

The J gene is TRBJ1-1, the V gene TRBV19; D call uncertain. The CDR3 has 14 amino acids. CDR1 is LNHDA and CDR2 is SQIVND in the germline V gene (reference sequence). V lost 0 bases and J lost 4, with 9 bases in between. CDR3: CASSIDRGVTEAFF. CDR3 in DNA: TGTGCCAGTAGTATAGATCGCGGGGTCACTGAAGCTTTCTTT.

The CDR3 DNA reads TGTGCCAGTAGTCTTGGACAGGCCACGCGCGGGGTTCAGTACTTC. It yields the protein CASSLGQATRGVQYF. The chain joins TRBV19 to TRBJ2-4, with D perhaps matching TRBD1 (7 bases). V was shortened by 5 bases and J by 11 bases, with 22 bases between the two germline ends. The CDR3 runs to 15 residues. Germline V CDR1 and CDR2: LNHDA, SQIVND (reference sequence).

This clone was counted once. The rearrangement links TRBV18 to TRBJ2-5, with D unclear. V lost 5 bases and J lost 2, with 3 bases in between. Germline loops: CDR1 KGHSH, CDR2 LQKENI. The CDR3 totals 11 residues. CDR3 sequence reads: CASSSQETQYF. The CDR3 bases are TGTGCCAGCTCATCTCAAGAGACCCAGTACTTC.

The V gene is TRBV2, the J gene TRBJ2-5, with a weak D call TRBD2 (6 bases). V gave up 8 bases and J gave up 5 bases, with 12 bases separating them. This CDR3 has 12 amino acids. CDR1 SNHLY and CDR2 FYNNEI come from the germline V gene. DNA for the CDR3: TGTGCCAGCGGGGGACTGCGGGAGACCCAGTACTTC. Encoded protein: CASGGLRETQYF.

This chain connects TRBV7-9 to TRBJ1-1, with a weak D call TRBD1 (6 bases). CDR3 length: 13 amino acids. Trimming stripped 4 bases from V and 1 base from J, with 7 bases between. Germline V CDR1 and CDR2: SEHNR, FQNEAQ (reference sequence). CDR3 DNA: TGTGCCAGCAGCTCGACAGGGAACACTGAAGCTTTCTTT. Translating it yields CASSSTGNTEAFF. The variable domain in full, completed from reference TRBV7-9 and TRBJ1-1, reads DTGVSQNPRHKITKRGQNVTFRCDPISEHNRLYWYRQTLGQGPEFLTYFQNEAQLEKSRLLSDRFSAERPKGSFSTLEIQRTEQGDSAMYLCASSSTGNTEAFFGQGTRLTVV.

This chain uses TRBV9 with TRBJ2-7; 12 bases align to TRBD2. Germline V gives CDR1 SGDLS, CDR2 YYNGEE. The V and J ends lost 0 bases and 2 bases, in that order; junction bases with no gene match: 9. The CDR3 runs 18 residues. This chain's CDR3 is CASSVEASGGAGAYEQYF. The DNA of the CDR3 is TGTGCCAGCAGCGTAGAGGCTAGCGGGGGGGCCGGGGCCTACGAGCAGTACTTC.

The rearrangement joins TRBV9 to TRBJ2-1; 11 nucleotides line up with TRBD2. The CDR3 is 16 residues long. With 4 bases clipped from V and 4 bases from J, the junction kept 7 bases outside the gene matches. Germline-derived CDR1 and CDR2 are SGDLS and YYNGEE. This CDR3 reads CASSPHTSGGYNEQFF. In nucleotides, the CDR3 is TGTGCCAGCAGCCCCCACACTAGCGGGGGATACAATGAGCAGTTCTTC. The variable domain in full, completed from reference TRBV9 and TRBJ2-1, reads DSGVTQTPKHLITATGQRVTLRCSPRSGDLSVYWYQQSLDQGLQFLIQYYNGEERAKGNILERFSAQQFPDLHSELNLSSLELGDSALYFCASSPHTSGGYNEQFFGPGTRLTVL.

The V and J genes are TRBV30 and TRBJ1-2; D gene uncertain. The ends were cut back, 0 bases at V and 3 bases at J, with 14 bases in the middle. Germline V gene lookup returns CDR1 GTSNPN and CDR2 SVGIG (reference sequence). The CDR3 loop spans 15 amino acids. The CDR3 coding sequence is TGTGCCTGGAGTGTGGAAGGGAGGGCCCACTATGGCTACACCTTC. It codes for CAWSVEGRAHYGYTF.

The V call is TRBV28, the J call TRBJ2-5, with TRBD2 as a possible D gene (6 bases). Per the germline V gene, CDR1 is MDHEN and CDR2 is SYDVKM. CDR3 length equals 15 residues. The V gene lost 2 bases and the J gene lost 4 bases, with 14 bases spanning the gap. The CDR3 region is CASSLIGQGGETQYF. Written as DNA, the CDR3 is TGTGCCAGCAGTTTAATCGGGCAGGGAGGAGAGACCCAGTACTTC.

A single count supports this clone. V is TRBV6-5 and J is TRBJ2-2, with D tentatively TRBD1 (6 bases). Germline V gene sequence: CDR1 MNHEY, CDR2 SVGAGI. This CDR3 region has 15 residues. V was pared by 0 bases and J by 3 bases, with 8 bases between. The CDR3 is CASSYSGAYTGELFF. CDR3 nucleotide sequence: TGTGCCAGCAGTTACTCGGGGGCCTACACCGGGGAGCTGTTTTTT.

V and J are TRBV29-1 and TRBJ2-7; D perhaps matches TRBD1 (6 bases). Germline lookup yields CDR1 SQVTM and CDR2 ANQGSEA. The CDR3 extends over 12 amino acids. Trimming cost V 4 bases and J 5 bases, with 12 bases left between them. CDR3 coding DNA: TGCAGCGTTGTCGTACAGGGAGACGAGCAGTACTTC. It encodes CSVVVQGDEQYF.

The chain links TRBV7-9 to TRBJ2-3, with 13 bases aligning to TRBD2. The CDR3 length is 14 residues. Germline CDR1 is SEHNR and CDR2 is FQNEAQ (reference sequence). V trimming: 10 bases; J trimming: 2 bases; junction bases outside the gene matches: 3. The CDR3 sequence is CATGLAGVTDTQYF. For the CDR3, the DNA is TGTGCCACCGGACTAGCGGGGGTCACAGATACGCAGTATTTT.

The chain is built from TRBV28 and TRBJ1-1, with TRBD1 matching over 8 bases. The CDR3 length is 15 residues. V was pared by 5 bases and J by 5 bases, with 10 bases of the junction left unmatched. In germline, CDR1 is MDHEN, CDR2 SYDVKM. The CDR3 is CASSPQTGVGTEAFF. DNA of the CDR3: TGTGCCAGCAGTCCGCAGACAGGGGTTGGAACTGAAGCTTTCTTT.

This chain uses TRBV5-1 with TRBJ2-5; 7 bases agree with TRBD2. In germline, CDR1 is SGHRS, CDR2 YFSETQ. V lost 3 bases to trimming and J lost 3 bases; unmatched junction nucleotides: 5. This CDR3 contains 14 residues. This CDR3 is CASSSTRGKETQYF. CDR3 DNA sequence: TGCGCCAGCAGCTCCACGCGGGGGAAAGAGACCCAGTACTTC. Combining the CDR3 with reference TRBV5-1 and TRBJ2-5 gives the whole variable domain KAGVTQTPRYLIKTRGQQVTLSCSPISGHRSVSWYQQTPGQGLQFLFEYFSETQRNKGNFPGRFSGRQFSNSRSEMNVSTLELGDSALYLCASSSTRGKETQYFGPGTRLLVL.

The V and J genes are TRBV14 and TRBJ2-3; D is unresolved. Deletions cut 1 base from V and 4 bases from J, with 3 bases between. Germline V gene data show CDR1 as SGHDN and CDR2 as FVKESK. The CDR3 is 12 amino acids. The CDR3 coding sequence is TGTGCCAGCAGCCAAGGAGCAGATACGCAGTATTTT. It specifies CASSQGADTQYF.

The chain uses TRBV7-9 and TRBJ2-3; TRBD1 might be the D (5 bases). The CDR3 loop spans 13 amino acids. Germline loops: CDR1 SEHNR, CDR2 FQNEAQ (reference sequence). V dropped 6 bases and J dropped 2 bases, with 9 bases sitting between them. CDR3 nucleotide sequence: TGTGCCAGCAGGCCAGGGTCCACAGATACGCAGTATTTT. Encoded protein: CASRPGSTDTQYF.

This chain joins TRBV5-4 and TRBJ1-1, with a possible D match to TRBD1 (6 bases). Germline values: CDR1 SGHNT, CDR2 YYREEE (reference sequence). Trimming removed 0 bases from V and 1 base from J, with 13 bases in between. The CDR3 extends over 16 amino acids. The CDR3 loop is CASSLEAGARNTEAFF. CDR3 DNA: TGTGCCAGCAGCTTGGAGGCAGGGGCCAGGAACACTGAAGCTTTCTTT.

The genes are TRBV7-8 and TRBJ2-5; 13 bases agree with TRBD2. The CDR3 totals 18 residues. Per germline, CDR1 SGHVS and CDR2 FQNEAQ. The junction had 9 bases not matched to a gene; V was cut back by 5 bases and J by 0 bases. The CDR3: CASSPRLAGGLYQETQYF. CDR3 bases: TGTGCCAGCAGCCCACGACTAGCGGGGGGCCTTTACCAAGAGACCCAGTACTTC.

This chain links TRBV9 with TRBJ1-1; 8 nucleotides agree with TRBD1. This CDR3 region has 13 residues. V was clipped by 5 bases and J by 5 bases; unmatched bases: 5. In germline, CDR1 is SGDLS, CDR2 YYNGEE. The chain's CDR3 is CASRGQGVTEAFF. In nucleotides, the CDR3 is TGTGCCAGCAGAGGACAGGGAGTGACTGAAGCTTTCTTT.

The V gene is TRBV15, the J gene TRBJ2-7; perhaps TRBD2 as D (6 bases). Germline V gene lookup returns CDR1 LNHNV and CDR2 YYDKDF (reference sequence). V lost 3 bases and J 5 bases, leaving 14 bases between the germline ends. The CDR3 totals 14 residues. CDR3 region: CATSRRGRGDEQYF. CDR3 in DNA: TGTGCCACCAGCAGGCGGGGACGCGGGGACGAGCAGTACTTC.

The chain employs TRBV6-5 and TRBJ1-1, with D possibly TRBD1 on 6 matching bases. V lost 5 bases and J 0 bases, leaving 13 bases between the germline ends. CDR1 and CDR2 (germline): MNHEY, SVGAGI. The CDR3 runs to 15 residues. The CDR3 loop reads CASSAGQFMNTEAFF. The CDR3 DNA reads TGTGCCAGCAGTGCCGGACAGTTCATGAACACTGAAGCTTTCTTT.

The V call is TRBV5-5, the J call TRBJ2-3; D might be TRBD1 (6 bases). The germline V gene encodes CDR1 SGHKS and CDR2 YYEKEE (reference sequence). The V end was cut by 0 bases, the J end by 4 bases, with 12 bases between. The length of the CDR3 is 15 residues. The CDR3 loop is CASSLAITGPDTQYF. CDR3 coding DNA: TGTGCCAGCAGCTTGGCAATAACAGGGCCAGATACGCAGTATTTT.

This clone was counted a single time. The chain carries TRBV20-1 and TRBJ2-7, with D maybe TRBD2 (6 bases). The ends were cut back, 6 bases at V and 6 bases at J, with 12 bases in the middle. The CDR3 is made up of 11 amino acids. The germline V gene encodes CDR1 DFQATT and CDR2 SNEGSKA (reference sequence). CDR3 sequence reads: CSATPGVEQYF. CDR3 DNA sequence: TGCAGTGCCACTCCGGGGGTCGAGCAGTACTTC.

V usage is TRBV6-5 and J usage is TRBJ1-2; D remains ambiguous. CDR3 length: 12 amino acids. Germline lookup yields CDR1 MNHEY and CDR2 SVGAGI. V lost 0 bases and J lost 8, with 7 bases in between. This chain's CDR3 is CASSYSSGGYTF. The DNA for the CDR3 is TGTGCCAGCAGTTACTCTTCCGGGGGCTACACCTTC.

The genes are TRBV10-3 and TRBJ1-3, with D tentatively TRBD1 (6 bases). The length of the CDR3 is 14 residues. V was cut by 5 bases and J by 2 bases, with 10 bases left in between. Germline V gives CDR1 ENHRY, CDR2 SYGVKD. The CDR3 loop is CAISLQGAGNTIYF. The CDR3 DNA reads TGTGCCATCAGTTTACAGGGAGCTGGAAACACCATATATTTT.

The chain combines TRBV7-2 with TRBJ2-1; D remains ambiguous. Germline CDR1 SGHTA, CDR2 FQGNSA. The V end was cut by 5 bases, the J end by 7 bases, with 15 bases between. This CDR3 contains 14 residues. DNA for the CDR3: TGTGCCAGCAGCACTCCCGCGACTCCGAATGAGCAGTTCTTC. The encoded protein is CASSTPATPNEQFF. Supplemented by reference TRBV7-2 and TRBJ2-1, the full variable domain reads GAGVSQSPSNKVTEKGKDVELRCDPISGHTALYWYRQSLGQGLEFLIYFQGNSAPDKSGLPSDRFSAERTGGSVSTLTIQRTQQEDSAVYLCASSTPATPNEQFFGPGTRLTVL.